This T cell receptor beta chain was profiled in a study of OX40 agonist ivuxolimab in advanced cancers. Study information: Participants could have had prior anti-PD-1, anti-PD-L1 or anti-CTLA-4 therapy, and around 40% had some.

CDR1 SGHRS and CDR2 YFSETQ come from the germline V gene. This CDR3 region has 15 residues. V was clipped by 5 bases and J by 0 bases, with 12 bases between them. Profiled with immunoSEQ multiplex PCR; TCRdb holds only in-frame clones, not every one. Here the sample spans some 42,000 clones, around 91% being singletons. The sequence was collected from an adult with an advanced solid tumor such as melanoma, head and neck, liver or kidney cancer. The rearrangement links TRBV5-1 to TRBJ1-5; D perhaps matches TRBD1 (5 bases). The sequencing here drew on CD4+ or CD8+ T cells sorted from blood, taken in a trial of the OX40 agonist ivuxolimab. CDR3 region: CASRTGDDSNQPQHF. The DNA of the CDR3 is TGCGCCAGCAGAACGGGGGATGATAGCAATCAGCCCCAGCATTTT. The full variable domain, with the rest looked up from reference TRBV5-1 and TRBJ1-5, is KAGVTQTPRYLIKTRGQQVTLSCSPISGHRSVSWYQQTPGQGLQFLFEYFSETQRNKGNFPGRFSGRQFSNSRSEMNVSTLELGDSALYLCASRTGDDSNQPQHFGDGTRLSIL.